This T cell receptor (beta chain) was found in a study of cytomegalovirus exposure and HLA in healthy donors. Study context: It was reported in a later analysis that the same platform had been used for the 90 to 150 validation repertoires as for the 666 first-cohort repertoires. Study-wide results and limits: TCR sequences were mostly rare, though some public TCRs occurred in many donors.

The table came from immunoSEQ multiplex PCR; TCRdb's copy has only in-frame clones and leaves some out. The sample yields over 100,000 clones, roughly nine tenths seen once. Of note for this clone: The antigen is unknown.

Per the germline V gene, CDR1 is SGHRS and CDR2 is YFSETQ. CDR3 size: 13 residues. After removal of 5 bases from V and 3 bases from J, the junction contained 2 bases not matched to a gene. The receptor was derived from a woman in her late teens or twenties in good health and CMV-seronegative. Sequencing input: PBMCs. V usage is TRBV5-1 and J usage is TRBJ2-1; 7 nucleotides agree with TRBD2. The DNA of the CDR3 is TGCGCCAGCAGGGCGGGGGACTACAATGAGCAGTTCTTC. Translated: CASRAGDYNEQFF.